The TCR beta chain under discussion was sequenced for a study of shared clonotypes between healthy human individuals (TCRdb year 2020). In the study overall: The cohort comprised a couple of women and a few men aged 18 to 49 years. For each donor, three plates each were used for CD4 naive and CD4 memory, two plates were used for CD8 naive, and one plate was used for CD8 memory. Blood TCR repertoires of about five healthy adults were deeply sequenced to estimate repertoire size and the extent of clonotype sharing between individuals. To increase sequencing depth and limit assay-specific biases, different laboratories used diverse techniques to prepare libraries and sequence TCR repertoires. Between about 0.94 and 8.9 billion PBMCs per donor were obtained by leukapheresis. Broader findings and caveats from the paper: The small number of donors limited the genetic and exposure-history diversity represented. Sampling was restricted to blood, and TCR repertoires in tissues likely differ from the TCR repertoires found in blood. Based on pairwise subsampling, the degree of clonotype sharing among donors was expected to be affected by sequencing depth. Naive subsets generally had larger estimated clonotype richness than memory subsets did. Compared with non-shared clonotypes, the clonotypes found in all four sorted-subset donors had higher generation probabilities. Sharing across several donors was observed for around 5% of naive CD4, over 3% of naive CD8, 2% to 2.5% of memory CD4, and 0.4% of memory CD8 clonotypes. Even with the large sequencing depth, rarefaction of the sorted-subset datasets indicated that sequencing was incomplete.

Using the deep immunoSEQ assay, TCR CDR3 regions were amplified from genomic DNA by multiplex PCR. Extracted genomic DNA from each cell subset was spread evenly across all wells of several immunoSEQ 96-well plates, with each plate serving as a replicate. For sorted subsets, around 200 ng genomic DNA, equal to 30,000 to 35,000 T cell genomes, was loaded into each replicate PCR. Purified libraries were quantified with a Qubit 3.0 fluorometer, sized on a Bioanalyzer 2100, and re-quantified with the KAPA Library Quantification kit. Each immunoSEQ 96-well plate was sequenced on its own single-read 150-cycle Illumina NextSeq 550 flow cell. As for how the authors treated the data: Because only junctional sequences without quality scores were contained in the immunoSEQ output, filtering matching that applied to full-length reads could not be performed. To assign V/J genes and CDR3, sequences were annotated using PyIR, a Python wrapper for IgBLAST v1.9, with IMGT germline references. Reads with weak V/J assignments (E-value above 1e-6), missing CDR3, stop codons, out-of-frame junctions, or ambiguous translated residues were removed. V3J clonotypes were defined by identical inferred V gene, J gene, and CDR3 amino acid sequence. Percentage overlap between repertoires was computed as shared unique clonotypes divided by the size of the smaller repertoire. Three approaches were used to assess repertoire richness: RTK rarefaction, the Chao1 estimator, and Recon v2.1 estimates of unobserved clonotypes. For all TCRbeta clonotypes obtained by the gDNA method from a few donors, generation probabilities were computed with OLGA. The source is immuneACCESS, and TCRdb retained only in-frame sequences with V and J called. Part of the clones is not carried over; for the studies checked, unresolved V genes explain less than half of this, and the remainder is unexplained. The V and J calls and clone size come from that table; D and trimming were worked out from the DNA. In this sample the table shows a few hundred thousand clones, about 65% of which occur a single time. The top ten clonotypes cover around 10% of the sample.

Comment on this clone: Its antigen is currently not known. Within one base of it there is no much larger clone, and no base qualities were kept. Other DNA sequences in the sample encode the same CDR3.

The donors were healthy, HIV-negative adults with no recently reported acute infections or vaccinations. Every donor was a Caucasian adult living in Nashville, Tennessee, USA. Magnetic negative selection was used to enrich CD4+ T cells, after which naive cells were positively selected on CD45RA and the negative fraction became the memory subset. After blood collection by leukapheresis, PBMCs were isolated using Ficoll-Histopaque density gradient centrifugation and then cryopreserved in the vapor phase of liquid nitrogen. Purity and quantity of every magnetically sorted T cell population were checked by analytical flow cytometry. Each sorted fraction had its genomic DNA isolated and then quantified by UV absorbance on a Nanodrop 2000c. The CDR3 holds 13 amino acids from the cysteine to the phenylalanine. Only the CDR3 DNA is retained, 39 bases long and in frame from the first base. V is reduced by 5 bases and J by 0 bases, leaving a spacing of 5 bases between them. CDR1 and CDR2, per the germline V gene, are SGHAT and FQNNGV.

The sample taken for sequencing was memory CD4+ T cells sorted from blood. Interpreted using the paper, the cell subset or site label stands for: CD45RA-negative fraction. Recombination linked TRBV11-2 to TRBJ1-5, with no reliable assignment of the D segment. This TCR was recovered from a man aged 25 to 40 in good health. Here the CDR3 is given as CASSGSSNQPQHF. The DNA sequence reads TGTGCCAGCAGCGGAAGTAGCAATCAGCCCCAGCATTTT.